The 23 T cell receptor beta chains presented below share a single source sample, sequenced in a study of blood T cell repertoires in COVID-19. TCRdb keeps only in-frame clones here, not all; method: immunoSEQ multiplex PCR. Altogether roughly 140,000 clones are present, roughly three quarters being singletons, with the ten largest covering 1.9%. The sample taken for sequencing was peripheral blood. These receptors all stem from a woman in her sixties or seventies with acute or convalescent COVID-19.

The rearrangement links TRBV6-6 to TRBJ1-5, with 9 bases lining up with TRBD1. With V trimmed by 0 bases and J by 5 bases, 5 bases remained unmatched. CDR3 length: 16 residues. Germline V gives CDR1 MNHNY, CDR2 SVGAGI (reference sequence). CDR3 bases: TGTGCCAGCAGTTACTCTAGGGGACAGGGTTATCAGCCCCAGCATTTT. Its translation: CASSYSRGQGYQPQHF.

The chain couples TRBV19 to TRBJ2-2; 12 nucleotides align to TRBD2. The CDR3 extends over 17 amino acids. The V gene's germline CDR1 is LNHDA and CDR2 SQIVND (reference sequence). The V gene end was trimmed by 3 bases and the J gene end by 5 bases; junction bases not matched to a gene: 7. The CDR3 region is CASSMRGLAGRTGELFF. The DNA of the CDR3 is TGTGCCAGTAGTATGAGAGGACTAGCGGGAAGGACCGGGGAGCTGTTTTTT. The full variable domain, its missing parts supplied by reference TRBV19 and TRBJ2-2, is DGGITQSPKYLFRKEGQNVTLSCEQNLNHDAMYWYRQDPGQGLRLIYYSQIVNDFQKGDIAEGYSVSREKKESFPLTVTSAQKNPTAFYLCASSMRGLAGRTGELFFGEGSRLTVL.

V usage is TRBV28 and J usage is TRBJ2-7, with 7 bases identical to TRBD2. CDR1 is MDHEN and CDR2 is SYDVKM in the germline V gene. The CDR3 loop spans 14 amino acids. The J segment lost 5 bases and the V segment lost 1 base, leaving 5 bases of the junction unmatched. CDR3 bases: TGTGCCAGCAGTTTATACGGCCGGGGGGACGAGCAGTACTTC. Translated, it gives CASSLYGRGDEQYF.

The CDR3 loop is CASSHRTSGPYNEQFF. Written as DNA, the CDR3 is TGTGCCAGCAGTCATCGGACTAGCGGCCCGTACAATGAGCAGTTCTTC. The genes are TRBV28 and TRBJ2-1, with 10 bases lining up with TRBD2. The CDR3 totals 16 residues. Germline CDR1 and CDR2: MDHEN and SYDVKM. Germline trimming cut 5 bases from V and 4 bases from J; bases unmatched to any gene: 8.

This chain's CDR3 is CASSVEPRAGSPLHF. As DNA, the CDR3 is TGTGCCAGCAGCGTAGAACCCAGGGCAGGTTCACCCCTCCACTTT. The chain employs TRBV9 and TRBJ1-6, with D possibly being TRBD1 (5 bases). The CDR3 sequence is 15 residues long. Germline V gives CDR1 SGDLS, CDR2 YYNGEE. Trimming removed 0 bases at V and 9 bases at J, with 13 bases between.

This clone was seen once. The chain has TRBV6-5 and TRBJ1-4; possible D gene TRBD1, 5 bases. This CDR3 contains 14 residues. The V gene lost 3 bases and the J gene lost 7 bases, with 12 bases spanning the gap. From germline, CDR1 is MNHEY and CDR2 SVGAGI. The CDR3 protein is CASSYGGRGEKLFF. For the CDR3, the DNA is TGTGCCAGCAGTTATGGGGGGAGAGGTGAAAAACTGTTTTTT.

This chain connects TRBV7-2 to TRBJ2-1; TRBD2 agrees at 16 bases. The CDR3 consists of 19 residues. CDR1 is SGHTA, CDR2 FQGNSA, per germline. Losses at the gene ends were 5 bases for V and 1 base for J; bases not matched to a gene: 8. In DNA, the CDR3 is TGTGCCAGCAGCCAGGGGACTAGCGGGAGGGCCTGGTCCTACAATGAGCAGTTCTTC. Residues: CASSQGTSGRAWSYNEQFF.

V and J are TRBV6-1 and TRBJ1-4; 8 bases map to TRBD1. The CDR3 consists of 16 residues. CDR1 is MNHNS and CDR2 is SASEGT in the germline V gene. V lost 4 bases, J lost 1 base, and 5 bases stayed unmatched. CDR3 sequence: CASSVDRGGTNEKLFF. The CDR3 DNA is TGTGCCAGCAGTGTAGACAGGGGAGGAACTAATGAAAAACTGTTTTTT.

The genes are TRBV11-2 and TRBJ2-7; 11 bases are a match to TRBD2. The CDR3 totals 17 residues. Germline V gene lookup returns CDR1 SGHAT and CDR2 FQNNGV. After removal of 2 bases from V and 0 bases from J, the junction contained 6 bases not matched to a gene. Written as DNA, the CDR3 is TGTGCCAGCAGCTTACACTTACTAGCGGGAGACTCCTACGAGCAGTACTTC. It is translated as CASSLHLLAGDSYEQYF.

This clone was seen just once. The CDR3 nucleotides are TGTGCCAGCAGCTTGGTGGCAGGGGAATCACCCCTCCACTTT. This encodes CASSLVAGESPLHF. This chain links TRBV5-5 with TRBJ1-6; maybe TRBD1 (6 bases). The germline V gene encodes CDR1 SGHKS and CDR2 YYEKEE (reference sequence). V was clipped by 0 bases and J by 10 bases, with 11 bases between them. CDR3 length equals 14 residues.

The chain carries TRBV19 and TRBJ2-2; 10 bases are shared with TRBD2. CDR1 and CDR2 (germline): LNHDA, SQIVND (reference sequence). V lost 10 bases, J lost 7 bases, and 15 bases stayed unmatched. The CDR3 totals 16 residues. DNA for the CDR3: TGTGCCACTAACCCGGCTAGCGGGAGTAGGTACGGGGAGCTGTTTTTT. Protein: CATNPASGSRYGELFF.

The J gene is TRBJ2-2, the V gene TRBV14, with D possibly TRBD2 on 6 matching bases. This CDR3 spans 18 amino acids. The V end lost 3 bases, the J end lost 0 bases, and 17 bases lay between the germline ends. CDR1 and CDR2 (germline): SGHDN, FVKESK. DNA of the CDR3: TGTGCCAGCAGCCACCGGATGACTAGACTATCGAACACCGGGGAGCTGTTTTTT. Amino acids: CASSHRMTRLSNTGELFF.

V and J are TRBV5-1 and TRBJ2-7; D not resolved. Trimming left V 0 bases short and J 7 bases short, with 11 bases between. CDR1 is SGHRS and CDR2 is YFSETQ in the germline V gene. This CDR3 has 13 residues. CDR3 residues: CASSLGSSWEQYF. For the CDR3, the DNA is TGCGCCAGCAGCTTGGGATCTAGTTGGGAGCAGTACTTC.

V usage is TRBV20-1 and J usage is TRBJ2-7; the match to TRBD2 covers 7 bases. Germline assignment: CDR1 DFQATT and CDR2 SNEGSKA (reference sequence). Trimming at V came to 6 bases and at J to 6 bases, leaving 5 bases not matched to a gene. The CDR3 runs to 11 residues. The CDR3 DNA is TGCAGTGCCAGGACTAGTAGCGAGCAGTACTTC. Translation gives CSARTSSEQYF.

CDR3 in amino acids: CASSGSYPGQGTRGQYF. For the CDR3, the DNA is TGTGCCAGCAGTGGCTCATATCCGGGACAGGGGACAAGGGGGCAGTACTTC. The chain carries TRBV25-1 and TRBJ2-7, with 10 bases matching TRBD1. From germline, CDR1 is MGHDK and CDR2 SYGVNS. V lost 4 bases and J lost 9; bases outside the gene matches: 18. This CDR3 comprises 17 residues.

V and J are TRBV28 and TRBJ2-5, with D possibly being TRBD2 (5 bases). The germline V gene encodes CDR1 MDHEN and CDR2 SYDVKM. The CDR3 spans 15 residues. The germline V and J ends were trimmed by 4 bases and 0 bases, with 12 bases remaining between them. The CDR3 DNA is TGTGCCAGCAGTTCCTCCGGGGATCACCAAGAGACCCAGTACTTC. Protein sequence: CASSSSGDHQETQYF. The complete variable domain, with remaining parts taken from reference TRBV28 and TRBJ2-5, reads DVKVTQSSRYLVKRTGEKVFLECVQDMDHENMFWYRQDPGLGLRLIYFSYDVKMKEKGDIPEGYSVSREKKERFSLILESASTNQTSMYLCASSSSGDHQETQYFGPGTRLLVL.

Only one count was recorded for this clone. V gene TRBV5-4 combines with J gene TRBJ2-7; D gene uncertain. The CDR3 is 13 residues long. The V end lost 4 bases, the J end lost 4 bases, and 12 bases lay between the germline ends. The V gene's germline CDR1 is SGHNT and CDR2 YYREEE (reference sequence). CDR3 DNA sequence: TGTGCCAGCAGCCGAACCGGGTTATACGAGCAGTACTTC. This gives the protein CASSRTGLYEQYF.

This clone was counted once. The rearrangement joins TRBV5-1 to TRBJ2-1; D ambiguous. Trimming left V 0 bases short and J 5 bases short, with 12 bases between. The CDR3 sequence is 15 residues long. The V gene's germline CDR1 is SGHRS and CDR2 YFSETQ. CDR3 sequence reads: CASSLDFPANNEQFF. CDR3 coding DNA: TGCGCCAGCAGCTTGGATTTTCCAGCGAACAATGAGCAGTTCTTC.

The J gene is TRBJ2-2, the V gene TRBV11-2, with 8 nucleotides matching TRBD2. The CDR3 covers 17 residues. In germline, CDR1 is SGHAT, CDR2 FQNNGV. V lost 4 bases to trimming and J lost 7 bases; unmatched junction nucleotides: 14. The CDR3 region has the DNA TGTGCCAGCAGCTCTAAGGGACGGGAGGGGAGTGGCGGGGAGCTGTTTTTT. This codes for CASSSKGREGSGGELFF.

Here the CDR3 DNA reads TGTGCCAGCAGCCTTCAGGGAGGGCCCGACGAGCAGTACTTC. Its protein is CASSLQGGPDEQYF. This chain uses TRBV2 with TRBJ2-7, with 7 bases matching TRBD2. J lost 5 bases, V lost 6 bases, and 10 bases had no gene match. The CDR3 sequence is 14 residues long. Germline values: CDR1 SNHLY, CDR2 FYNNEI.

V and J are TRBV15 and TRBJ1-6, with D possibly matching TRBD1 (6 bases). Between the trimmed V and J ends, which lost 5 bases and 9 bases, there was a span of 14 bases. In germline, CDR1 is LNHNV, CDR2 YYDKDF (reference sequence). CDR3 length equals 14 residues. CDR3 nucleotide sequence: TGTGCCACCAGCGCAAACAGGGATTCTTCACCCCTCCACTTT. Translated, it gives CATSANRDSSPLHF.

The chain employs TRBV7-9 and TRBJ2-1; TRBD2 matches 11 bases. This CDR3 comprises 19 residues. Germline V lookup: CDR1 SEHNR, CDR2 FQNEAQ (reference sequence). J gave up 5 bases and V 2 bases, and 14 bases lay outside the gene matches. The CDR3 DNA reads TGTGCCAGCAGCTTACTCCGACTAGCGGGATGGGGCCCGCACAATGAGCAGTTCTTC. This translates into CASSLLRLAGWGPHNEQFF.

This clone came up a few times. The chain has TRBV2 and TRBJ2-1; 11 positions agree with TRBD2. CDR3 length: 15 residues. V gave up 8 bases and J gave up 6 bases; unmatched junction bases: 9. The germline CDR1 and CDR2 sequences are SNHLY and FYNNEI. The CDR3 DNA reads TGTGCCAGCCTAGCGGGAGGTCCTCCACCCAATGAGCAGTTCTTC. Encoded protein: CASLAGGPPPNEQFF.